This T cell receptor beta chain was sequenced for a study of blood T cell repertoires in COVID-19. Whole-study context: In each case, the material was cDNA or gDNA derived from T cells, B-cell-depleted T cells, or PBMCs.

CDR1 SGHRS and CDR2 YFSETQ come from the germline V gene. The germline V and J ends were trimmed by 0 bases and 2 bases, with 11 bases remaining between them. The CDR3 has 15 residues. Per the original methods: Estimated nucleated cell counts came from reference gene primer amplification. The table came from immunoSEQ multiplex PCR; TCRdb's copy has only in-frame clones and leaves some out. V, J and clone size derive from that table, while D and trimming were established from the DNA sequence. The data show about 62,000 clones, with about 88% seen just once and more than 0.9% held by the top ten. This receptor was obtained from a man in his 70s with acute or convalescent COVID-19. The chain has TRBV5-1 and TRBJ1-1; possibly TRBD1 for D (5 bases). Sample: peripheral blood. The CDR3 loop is CASSLAGEPNTEAFF. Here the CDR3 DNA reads TGCGCCAGCAGCTTGGCGGGGGAGCCCAACACTGAAGCTTTCTTT.